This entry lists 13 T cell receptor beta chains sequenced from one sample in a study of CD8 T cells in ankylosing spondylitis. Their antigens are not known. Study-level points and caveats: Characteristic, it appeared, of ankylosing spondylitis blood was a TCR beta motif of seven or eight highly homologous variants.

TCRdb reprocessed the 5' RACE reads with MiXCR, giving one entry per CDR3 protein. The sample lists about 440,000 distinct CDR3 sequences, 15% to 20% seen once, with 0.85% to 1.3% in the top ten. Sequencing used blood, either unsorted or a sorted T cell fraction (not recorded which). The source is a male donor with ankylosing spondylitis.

CDR3 sequence: CSAHRTEYNEQFF. The CDR3 bases are TGCAGTGCACACCGAACTGAGTACAATGAGCAGTTCTTC. J is TRBJ2-1 and V is TRBV20-1; D not certain. Trimming cost V 6 bases and J 4 bases, with 13 bases left between them. This CDR3 is built from 13 residues. The germline gives CDR1 DFQATT, CDR2 SNEGSKA (reference sequence).

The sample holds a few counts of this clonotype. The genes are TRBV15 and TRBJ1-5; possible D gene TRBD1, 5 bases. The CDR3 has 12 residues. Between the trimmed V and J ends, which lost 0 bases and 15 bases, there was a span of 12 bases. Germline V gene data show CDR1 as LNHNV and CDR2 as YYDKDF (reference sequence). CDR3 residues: CATSRDSDTPHF. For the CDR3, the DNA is TGTGCCACCAGCAGAGATTCGGACACCCCGCATTTT.

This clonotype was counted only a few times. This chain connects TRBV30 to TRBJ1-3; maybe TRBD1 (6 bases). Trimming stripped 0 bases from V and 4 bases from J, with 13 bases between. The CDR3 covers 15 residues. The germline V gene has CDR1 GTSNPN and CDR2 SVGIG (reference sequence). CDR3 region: CAWSVQGARGNTIYF. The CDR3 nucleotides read TGTGCCTGGAGTGTACAGGGAGCAAGGGGAAACACCATATATTTT.

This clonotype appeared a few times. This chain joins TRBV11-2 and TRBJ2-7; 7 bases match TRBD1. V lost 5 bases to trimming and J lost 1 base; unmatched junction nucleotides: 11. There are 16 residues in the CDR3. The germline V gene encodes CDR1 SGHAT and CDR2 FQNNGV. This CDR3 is CASSTYRGLKSYEQYF. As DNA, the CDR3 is TGTGCCAGCAGCACATACAGGGGCTTGAAGTCCTACGAGCAGTACTTC.

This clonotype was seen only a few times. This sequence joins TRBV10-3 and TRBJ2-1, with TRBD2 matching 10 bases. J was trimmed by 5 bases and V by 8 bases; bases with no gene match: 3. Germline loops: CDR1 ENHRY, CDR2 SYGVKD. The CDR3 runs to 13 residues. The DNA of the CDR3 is TGTGCCATCGGGACTAGCGCTAACAATGAGCAGTTCTTC. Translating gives CAIGTSANNEQFF.

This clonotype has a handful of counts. CDR3 DNA: TGTGCCAGCCCAGAGGGAGCTTCGCGCTCCTACAATGAGCAGTTCTTC. It specifies CASPEGASRSYNEQFF. V gene TRBV5-8 combines with J gene TRBJ2-1, with D tentatively TRBD2 (5 bases). This CDR3 is 16 amino acids long. Trimming stripped 7 bases from V and 0 bases from J, with 17 bases between. Germline assignment: CDR1 SGHTS and CDR2 YDEGEE.

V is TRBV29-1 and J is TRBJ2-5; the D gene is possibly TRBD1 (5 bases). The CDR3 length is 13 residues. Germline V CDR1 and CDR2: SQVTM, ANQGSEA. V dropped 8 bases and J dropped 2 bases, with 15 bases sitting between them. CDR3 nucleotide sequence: TGCAGCACCCAGGGTAGTGGGCAAGAGACCCAGTACTTC. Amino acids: CSTQGSGQETQYF.

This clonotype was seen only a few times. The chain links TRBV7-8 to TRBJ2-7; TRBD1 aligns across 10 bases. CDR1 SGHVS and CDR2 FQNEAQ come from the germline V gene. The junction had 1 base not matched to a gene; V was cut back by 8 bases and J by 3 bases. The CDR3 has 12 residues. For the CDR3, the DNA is TGTGCCAGCGGGACAGGGGTCTACGAGCAGTACTTC. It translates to CASGTGVYEQYF.

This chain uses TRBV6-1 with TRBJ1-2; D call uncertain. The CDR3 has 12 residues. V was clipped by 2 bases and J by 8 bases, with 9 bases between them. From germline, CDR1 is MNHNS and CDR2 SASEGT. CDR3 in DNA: TGTGCCAGCAGTGAAATGGTCTACGGCTACACCTTC. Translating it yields CASSEMVYGYTF.

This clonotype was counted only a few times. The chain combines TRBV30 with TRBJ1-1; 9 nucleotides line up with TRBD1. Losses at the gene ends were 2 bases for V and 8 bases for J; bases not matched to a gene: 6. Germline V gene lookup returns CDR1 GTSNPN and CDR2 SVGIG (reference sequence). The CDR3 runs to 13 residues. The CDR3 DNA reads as TGTGCCTGGAGTATGAACAGGGGGCGGGAAGCTTTCTTT. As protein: CAWSMNRGREAFF.

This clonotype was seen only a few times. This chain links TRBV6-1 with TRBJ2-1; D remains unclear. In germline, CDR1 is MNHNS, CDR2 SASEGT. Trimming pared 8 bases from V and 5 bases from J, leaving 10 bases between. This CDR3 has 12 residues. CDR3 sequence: CASLARNNEQFF. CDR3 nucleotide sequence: TGTGCCAGCCTCGCTAGAAACAATGAGCAGTTCTTC.

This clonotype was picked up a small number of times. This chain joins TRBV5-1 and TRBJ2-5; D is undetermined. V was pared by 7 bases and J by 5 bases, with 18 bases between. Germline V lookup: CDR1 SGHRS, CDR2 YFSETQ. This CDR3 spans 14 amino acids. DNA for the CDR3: TGCGCCAGCGCCCTCTCCGTACCCATCGAGACCCAGTACTTC. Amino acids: CASALSVPIETQYF.

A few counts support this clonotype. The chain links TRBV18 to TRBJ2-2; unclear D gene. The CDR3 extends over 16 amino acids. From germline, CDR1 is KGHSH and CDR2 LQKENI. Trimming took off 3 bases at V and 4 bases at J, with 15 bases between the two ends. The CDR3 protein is CASSPPGLWTTGELFF. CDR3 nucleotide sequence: TGTGCCAGCTCACCTCCGGGCCTATGGACCACCGGGGAGCTGTTTTTT.